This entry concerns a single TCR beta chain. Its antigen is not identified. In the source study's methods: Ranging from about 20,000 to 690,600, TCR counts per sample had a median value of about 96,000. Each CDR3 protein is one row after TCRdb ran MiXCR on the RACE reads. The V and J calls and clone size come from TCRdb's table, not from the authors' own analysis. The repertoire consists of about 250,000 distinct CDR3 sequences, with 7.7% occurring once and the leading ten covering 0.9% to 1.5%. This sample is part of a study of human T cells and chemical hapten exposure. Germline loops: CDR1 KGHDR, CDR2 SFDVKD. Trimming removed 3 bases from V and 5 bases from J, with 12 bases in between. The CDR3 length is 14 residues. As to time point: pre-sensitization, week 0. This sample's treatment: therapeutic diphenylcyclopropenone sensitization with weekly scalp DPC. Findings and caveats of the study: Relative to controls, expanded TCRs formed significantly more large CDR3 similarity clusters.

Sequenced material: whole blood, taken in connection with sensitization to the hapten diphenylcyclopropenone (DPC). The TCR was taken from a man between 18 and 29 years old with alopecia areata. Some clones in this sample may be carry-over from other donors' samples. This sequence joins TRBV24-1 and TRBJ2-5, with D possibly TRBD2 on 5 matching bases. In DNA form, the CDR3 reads TGTGCCACCAGTGATCTAGCTGTGTTGGAGACCCAGTACTTC. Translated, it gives CATSDLAVLETQYF.